This section outlines one TCR beta chain sequence together with its context. This entry belongs to a study of CD8 T cells in Susac syndrome. Trimming cost V 11 bases and J 0 bases, with 14 bases left between them. Germline V lookup: CDR1 SNHLY, CDR2 FYNNEI. The CDR3 runs to 14 residues. An amount of RNA that ranged from roughly 0.45 to 1 ug was reverse transcribed with random hexamers. TCRdb reanalysed the immunoSEQ multiplex PCR reads using MiXCR and keeps one entry per CDR3 protein. The table has about 300,000 distinct CDR3 sequences, 89% seen once. The chain has TRBV2 and TRBJ2-1; D not certain. The sequenced material came from CD8+ T cells from PBMCs. The source is a human donor with multiple sclerosis. CDR3 residues: CAQVQGRSYNEQFF. CDR3 nucleotide sequence: TGTGCCCAGGTACAAGGCCGCTCCTACAATGAGCAGTTCTTC.